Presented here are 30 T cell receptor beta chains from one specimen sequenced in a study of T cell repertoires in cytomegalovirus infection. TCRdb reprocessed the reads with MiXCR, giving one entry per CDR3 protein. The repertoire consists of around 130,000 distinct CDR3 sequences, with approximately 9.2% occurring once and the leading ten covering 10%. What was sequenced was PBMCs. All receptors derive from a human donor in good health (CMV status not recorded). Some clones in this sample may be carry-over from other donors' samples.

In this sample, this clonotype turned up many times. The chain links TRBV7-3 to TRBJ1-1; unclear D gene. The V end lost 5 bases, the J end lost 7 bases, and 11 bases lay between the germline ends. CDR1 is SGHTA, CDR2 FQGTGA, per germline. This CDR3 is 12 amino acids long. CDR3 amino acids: CASSPDGFEAFF. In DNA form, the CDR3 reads TGTGCCAGCAGCCCCGACGGCTTTGAAGCTTTCTTT.

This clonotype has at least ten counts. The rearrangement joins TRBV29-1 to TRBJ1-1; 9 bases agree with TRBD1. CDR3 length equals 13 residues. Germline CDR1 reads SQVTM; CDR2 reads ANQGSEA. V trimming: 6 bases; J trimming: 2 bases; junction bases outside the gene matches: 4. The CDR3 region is CSVGDRVNTEAFF. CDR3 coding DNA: TGCAGCGTAGGGGACAGGGTTAACACTGAAGCTTTCTTT. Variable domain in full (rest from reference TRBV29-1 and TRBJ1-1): SAVISQKPSRDICQRGTSLTIQCQVDSQVTMMFWYRQQPGQSLTLIATANQGSEATYESGFVIDKFPISRPNLTFSTLTVSNMSPEDSSIYLCSVGDRVNTEAFFGQGTRLTVV.

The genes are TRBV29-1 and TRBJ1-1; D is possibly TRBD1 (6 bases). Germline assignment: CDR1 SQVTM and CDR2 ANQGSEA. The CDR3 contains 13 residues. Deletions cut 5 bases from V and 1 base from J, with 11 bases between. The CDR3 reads CSVRDKANTEAFF. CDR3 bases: TGCAGCGTTAGGGACAAGGCGAACACTGAAGCTTTCTTT.

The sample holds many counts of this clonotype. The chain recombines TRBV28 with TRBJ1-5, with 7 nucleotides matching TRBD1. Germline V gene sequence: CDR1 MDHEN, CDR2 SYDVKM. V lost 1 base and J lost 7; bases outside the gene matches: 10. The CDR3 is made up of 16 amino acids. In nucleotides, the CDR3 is TGTGCCAGCAGTTTATTGACCTACAGGGGCGGGCAGCCCCAGCATTTT. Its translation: CASSLLTYRGGQPQHF.

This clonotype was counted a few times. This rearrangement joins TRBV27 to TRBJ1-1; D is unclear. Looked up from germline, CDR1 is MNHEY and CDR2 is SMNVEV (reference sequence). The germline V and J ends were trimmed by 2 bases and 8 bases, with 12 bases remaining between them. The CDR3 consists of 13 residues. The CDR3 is CASSLDREREAFF. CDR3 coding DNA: TGTGCCAGCAGTTTAGATAGAGAAAGAGAAGCTTTCTTT.

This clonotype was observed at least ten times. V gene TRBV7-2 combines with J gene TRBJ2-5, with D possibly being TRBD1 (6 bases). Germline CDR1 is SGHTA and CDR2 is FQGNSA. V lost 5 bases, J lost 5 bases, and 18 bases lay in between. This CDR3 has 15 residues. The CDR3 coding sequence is TGTGCCAGCAGCGACCCTACAGGGTTTCGGGAGACCCAGTACTTC. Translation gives CASSDPTGFRETQYF.

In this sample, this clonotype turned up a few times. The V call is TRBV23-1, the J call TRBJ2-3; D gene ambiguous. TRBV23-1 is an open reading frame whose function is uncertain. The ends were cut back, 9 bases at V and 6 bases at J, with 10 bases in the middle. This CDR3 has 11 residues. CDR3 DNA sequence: TGCGCCAGAGAAGCCACGGATACGCAGTATTTT. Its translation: CAREATDTQYF.

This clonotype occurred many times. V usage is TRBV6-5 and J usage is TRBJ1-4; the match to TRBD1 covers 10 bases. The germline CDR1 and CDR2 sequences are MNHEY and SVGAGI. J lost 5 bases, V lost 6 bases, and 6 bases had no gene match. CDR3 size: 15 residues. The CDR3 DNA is TGTGCCAGCAGATCCGGGACAGGGGCAAATGAAAAACTGTTTTTT. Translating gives CASRSGTGANEKLFF.

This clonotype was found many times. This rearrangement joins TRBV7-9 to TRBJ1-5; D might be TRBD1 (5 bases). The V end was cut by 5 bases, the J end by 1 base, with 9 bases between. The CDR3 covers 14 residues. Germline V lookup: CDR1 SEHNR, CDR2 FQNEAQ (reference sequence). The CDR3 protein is CASSVGASNQPQHF. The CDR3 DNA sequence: TGTGCCAGCAGCGTCGGGGCAAGCAATCAGCCCCAGCATTTT.

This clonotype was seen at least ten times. The chain's CDR3 is CASSEFHGSGVSPADTQYF. In nucleotides, the CDR3 is TGTGCCAGCAGTGAATTTCATGGTAGCGGGGTTTCCCCGGCAGATACGCAGTATTTT. The genes are TRBV2 and TRBJ2-3; 8 positions agree with TRBD2. Germline V lookup: CDR1 SNHLY, CDR2 FYNNEI. This CDR3 contains 19 residues. Losses at the gene ends were 2 bases for V and 4 bases for J; bases not matched to a gene: 17.

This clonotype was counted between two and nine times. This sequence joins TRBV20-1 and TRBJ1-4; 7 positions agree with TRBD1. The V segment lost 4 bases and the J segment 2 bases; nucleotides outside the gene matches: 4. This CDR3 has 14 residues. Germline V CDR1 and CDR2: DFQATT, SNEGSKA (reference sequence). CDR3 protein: CSATPGQTNEKLFF. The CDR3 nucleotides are TGCAGTGCTACACCGGGACAGACTAATGAAAAACTGTTTTTT.

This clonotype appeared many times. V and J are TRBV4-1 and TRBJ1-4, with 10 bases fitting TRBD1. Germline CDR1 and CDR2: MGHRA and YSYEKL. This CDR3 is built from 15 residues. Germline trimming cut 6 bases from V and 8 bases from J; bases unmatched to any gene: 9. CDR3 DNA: TGCGCCAGCAGGAATCCCGGGACAGGGGTAGAAAAACTGTTTTTT. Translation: CASRNPGTGVEKLFF.

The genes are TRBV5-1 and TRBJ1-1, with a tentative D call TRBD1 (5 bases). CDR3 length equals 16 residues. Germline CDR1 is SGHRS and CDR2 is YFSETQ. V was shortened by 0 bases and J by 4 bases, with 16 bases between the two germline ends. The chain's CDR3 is CASSLGTRQRSTEAFF. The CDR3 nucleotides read TGCGCCAGCAGCTTGGGGACAAGACAAAGGAGCACTGAAGCTTTCTTT.

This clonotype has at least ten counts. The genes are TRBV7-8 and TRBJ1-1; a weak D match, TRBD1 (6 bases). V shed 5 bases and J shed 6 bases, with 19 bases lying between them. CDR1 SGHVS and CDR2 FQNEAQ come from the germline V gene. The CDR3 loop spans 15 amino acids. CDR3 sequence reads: CASSREQGGSAEAFF. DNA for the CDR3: TGTGCCAGCAGCCGCGAACAGGGAGGTAGCGCTGAAGCTTTCTTT.

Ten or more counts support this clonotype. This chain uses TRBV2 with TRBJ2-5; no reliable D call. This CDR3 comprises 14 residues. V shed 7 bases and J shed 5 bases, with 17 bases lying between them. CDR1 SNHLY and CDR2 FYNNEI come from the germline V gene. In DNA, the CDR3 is TGTGCCAGCACCCCTCGGACGGCCCCGGAGACCCAGTACTTC. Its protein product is CASTPRTAPETQYF.

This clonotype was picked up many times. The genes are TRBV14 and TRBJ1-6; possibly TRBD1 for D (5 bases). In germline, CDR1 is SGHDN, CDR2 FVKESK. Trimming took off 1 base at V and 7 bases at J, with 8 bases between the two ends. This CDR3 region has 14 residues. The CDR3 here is CASSQGTWNSPLHF. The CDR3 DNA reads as TGTGCCAGCAGCCAAGGGACATGGAATTCACCCCTCCACTTT.

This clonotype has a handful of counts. This chain's CDR3 is CASRRASGTNTGELFF. The CDR3 nucleotides are TGTGCCAGTAGGCGAGCTAGCGGGACGAACACCGGGGAGCTGTTTTTT. This chain connects TRBV19 to TRBJ2-2; TRBD2 matches at 9 bases. The CDR3 has 16 amino acids. Germline V lookup: CDR1 LNHDA, CDR2 SQIVND (reference sequence). Trimming removed 6 bases from V and 0 bases from J; junction bases left unmatched: 5.

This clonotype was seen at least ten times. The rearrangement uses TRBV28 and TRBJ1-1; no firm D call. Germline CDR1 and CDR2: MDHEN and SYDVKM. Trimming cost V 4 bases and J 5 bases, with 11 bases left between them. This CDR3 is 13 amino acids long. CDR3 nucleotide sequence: TGTGCCAGCAGTTCCCACCCGGAGACTGAAGCTTTCTTT. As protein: CASSSHPETEAFF.

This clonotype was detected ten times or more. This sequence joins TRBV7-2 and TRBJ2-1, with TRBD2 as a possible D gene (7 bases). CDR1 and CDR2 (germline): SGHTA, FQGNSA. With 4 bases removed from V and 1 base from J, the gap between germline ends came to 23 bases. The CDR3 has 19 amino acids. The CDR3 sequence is CASSSTRSGGAGSYNEQFF. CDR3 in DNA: TGTGCCAGCAGCTCTACCCGGTCTGGGGGGGCCGGATCCTACAATGAGCAGTTCTTC.

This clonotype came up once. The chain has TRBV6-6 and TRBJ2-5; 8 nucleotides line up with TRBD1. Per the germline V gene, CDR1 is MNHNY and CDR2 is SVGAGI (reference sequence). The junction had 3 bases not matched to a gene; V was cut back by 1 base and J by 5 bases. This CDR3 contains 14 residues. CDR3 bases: TGTGCCAGCAGTTACTGGACAGGGAGGGAGACCCAGTACTTC. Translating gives CASSYWTGRETQYF.

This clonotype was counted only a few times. Here the CDR3 DNA reads TGTGCCTGGAGTGGGACAGGGCGAGCTGAAGCTTTCTTT. This translates into CAWSGTGRAEAFF. The rearrangement joins TRBV30 to TRBJ1-1, with TRBD1 matching over 8 bases. The V gene's germline CDR1 is GTSNPN and CDR2 SVGIG (reference sequence). The CDR3 runs 13 residues. V shed 1 base and J 6 bases; nucleotides not matched to a gene: 4.

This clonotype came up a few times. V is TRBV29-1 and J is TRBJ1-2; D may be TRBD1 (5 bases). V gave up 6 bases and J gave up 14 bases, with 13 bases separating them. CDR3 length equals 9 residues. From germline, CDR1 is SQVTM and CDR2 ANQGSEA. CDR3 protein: CSVQQGGTF. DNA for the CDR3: TGCAGCGTGCAGCAGGGCGGGACCTTC.

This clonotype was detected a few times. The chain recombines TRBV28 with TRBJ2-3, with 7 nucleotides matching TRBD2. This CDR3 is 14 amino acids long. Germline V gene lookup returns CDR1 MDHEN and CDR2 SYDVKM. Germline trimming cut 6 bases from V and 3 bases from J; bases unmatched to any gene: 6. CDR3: CASRLGGETDTQYF. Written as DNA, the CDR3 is TGTGCCAGCAGGCTGGGGGGGGAAACAGATACGCAGTATTTT.

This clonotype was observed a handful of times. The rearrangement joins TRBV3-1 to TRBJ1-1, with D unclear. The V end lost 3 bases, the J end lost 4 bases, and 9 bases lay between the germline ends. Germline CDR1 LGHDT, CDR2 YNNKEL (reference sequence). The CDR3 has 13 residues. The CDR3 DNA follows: TGTGCCAGCAGCCACGGGGAAGGCACTGAAGCTTTCTTT. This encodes CASSHGEGTEAFF.

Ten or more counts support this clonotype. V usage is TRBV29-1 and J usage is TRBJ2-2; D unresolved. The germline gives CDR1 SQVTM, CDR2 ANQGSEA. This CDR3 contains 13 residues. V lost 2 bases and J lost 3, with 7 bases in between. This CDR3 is CSVETGYTGELFF. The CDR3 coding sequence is TGCAGCGTTGAAACCGGGTACACCGGGGAGCTGTTTTTT.

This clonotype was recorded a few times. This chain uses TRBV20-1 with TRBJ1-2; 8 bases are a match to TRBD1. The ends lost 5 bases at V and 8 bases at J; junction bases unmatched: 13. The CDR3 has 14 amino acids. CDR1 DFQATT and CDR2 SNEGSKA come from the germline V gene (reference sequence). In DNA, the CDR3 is TGCAGTGCTGAGGGGGGTGACAGGGGCGGAGGCTACACCTTC. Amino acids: CSAEGGDRGGGYTF.

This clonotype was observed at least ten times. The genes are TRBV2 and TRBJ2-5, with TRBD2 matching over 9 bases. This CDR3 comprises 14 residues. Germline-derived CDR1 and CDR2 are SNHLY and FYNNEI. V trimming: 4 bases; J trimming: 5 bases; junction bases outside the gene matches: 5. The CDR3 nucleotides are TGTGCCAGCAGTGGTAGCGGGGGAAAGGAGACCCAGTACTTC. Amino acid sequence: CASSGSGGKETQYF.

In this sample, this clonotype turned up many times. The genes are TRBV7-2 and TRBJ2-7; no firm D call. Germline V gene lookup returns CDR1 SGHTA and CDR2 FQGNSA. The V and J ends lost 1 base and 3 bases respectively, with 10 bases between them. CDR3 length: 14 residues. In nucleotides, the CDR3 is TGTGCCAGCAGCTTAGGTATGGGGAACTACGAGCAGTACTTC. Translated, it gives CASSLGMGNYEQYF.

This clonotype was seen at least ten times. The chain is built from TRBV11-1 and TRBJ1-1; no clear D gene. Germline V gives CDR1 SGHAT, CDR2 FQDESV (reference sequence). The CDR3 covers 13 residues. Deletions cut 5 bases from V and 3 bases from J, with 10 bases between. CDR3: CASSRGPYTEAFF. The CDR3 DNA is TGTGCCAGCAGCCGCGGGCCCTACACTGAAGCTTTCTTT.

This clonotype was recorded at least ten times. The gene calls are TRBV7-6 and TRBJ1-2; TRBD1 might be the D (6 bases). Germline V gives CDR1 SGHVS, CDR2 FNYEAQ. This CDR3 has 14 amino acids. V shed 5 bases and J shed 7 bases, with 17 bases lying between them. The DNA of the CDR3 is TGTGCCAGCAGCCCCAGGGGCTCGGGTGGTGGCTACACCTTC. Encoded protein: CASSPRGSGGGYTF.